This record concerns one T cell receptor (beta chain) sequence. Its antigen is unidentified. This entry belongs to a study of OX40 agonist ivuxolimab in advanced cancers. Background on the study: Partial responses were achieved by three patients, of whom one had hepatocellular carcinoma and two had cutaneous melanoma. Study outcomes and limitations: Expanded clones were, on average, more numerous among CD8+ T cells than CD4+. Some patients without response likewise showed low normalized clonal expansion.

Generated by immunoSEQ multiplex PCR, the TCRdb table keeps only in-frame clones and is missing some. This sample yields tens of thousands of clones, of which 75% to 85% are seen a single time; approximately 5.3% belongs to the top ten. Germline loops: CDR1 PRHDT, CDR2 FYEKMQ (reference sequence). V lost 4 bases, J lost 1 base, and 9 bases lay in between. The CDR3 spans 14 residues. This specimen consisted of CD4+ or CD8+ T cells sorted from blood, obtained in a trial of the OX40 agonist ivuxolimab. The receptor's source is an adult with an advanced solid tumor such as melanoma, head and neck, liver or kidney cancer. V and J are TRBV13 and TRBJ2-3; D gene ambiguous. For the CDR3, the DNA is TGTGCCAGCAGCTCGGACCGTGGCACAGATACGCAGTATTTT. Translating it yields CASSSDRGTDTQYF.